Listed below are T cell receptor beta chains from one sample, sequenced in a study of T cell responses to AZD1222 COVID-19 vaccine. Here immunoSEQ multiplex PCR was the method, and the copy in TCRdb shows in-frame clones only, minus some. The repertoire has 95,000 to 150,000 clones, approximately 88% of them found once; the top ten carry more than 5.5%. Sequences were derived from peripheral blood, sampled on day 0 of AZD1222 vaccination. These receptors came from an adult in good health. The CDR3 runs from the conserved cysteine through the conserved F or W. The order of the fields is clone size, V gene, CDR3 protein. A row's size may be missing; if present it is once, few, many or a size class.

NA	TRBV7-9	CASSMSGGSGTDTQYF
NA	TRBV12-5	CASGLGGMYRGVTYGYTF
NA	TRBV5-1	CASSLGGGRVGGTEAFF
NA	TRBV6-1	CASSERVRRDNSPLHF
NA	TRBV6-5	CASRGQEGLNTEAFF
NA	TRBV4-2	CASSQLGTVVGYTF
NA	TRBV28	CASSYEDRDNEQYF
NA	TRBV28	CASSRTGGDYTF
NA	TRBV20-1	CSASYRRAINYGYTF
NA	TRBV11-2	CACLVTGTAGNTIYF
NA	TRBV27	CASSLSGSGIEQFF
NA	TRBV19	CASSWRVSYEQYF
NA	TRBV11-2	CASSRTSYEQYF
few	TRBV27	CASSLKQGPTEAFF
NA	TRBV11-2	CASRGLNSPLHF
NA	TRBV7-2	CASSPQTGYGNTIYF
NA	TRBV5-1	CASSSGLAGGRDEQFF
NA	TRBV2	CASSLGQGGEKLFF
NA	TRBV29-1	CSVSRTGYGYTF
NA	TRBV4-2	CASSHQIEGGVYEQYF
NA	TRBV5-1	CASSLDEVHWYEQFF
NA	TRBV7-2	CASSFTLAGGGETQYF
NA	TRBV3-1/TRBV3-2	CASSQPGLAYEQYF
NA	TRBV18	CASSMTGRSGNTIYF
NA	TRBV6-2/TRBV6-3	CASSNHDDSFEAFF
NA	TRBV5-1	CASSLGRGQGYIDTQYF
NA	TRBV19	CASSIRTPVGELFF
NA	TRBV19	CASSIAANTEAFF
NA	TRBV11-2	CASSLEGNTIYF
NA	TRBV4-3	CASSQDDRPRSSYTF
NA	TRBV13	CASSYSPNQPQHF
NA	TRBV7-9	CASRPKQGRNTEAFF
NA	TRBV3-1/TRBV3-2	CASSQEAESSYNEQFF
once	TRBV14	CASSLGEGNYGYTF
NA	TRBV5-1	CASSRRTGEGTEAFF
NA	TRBV28	CASSSPSRPSYEQYF
NA	TRBV11-3	CASSPRGGTKNIQYF
NA	TRBV29-1	CSIEDTGELFF
NA	TRBV4-3	CASSQGQGTTGELFF
once	TRBV19	CASSKFREGWYTEAFF
once	TRBV28	CASSLGGGYTF
NA	TRBV6-6	CASSCRGDTEAFF
NA	TRBV15	CATGRGEETQYF
NA	TRBV7-8	CASSPTGVDSPLHF
NA	TRBV6-6	CASSPHGGLASYNEQFF
NA	TRBV5-1	CASKEGATDTQYF
NA	TRBV5-4	CASSRPGGGGYGYTF
NA	TRBV7-9	CASSLAGTWVNYEQYF
NA	TRBV12-3/TRBV12-4	CASSSSYEQYF
NA	TRBV5-4	CASSPEGGTDTQYF
NA	TRBV11-3	CASMEPGTKETQYF
NA	TRBV10-1	CASSVAGTSVGEQFF
NA	TRBV5-1	CASSLTGPGQPQHF